The entry below gives a single TCR beta chain sequence along with its context. Its antigen is as yet unknown. V lost 8 bases and J lost 7, with 8 bases in between. CDR3 length equals 11 residues. The V gene's germline CDR1 is LNHNV and CDR2 YYDKDF (reference sequence). Produced via immunoSEQ multiplex PCR; TCRdb's table is partial and in-frame only. The data show tens of thousands of clones, 85% to 90% seen once. The sample belongs to a study of OX40 agonist ivuxolimab in advanced cancers. Study details: Patients were 65% to 85% male with ages about 23 to 90, mean 60. Study-level results: Doses of 0.1 to 3.0 mg/kg were accompanied by clonal expansion of CD4+ and CD8+ blood T cells by week 6.

This chain uses TRBV15 with TRBJ2-2; D unresolved. Specimen: CD4+ or CD8+ T cells sorted from blood, collected in a trial of the OX40 agonist ivuxolimab. This TCR was recovered from an adult with an advanced solid tumor such as melanoma, head and neck, liver or kidney cancer. As DNA, the CDR3 is TGTGCCACCGACGGAAGCGGGGAGCTGTTTTTT. This translates into CATDGSGELFF.